What follows is one T cell receptor beta chain and its context. The entirety of the isolated RNA underwent reverse transcription, so expressed TCRB transcripts were sequenced. Assay: immunoSEQ multiplex PCR; the TCRdb copy retains only in-frame clones and omits some. The sample carries about 160,000 clones, 7% to 10% recorded once. This specimen comes from a study of beta chain features in type 1 diabetes. Deletions cut 1 base from V and 5 bases from J, with 15 bases between. The CDR3 consists of 16 residues. Germline loops: CDR1 KGHSH, CDR2 LQKENI. This chain links TRBV18 with TRBJ2-1, with D tentatively TRBD1 (6 bases). The origin of this receptor is a woman younger than 30 in good health. The specimen sequenced was central memory CD4+ T cells from blood. The chain's CDR3 is CASSPQGVNIDNEQFF. The DNA of the CDR3 is TGTGCCAGCTCACCACAGGGGGTTAACATAGACAATGAGCAGTTCTTC.